This T cell receptor (beta chain) comes out of a study of T cells in Graves' hyperthyroidism and ophthalmopathy. Turning to this clonotype: Its antigen is not identified.

Amplification of TCR beta CDR3 regions used RNA as the template. The HTBI set primed first-round TCR CDR3 RT-PCR. One entry per CDR3 protein results from TCRdb running MiXCR on the multiplex PCR reads. This sample carries around 690,000 distinct CDR3 sequences, around 20% of them seen once, and the ten largest clones take about 34%. Study-wide findings and caveats: Stable hyperthyroidism was separated from ophthalmopathy by a model based on 13 V-J features.

Active moderate-to-severe ophthalmopathy, Clinical Activity Score at least 3, NOSPECS at least 4, under 3 months' duration. Researchers barred patients who had uncontrolled infection, other autoimmune disease, pregnancy or lactation. On the basis of clinical symptoms, serum thyroxine and TRAb, thyroid ultrasound and orbital computed tomography, diagnoses were made. The CDR3 consists of 13 residues. The germline V gene encodes CDR1 MNHEY and CDR2 SVGEGT. Deletions cut 1 base from V and 2 bases from J, with 6 bases between. This TCR was sampled from a man aged 25 to 40 with Graves' ophthalmopathy. Sequenced material: blood. The V and J genes are TRBV6-2 or TRBV6-3 and TRBJ2-7; the D gene is possibly TRBD2 (5 bases). Written as DNA, the CDR3 is TGTGCCAGCAGTTACTTCGGGACCTACGAGCAGTACTTC. As protein: CASSYFGTYEQYF.